This T cell receptor beta chain was documented in a study of cytomegalovirus exposure and HLA in healthy donors (dated by TCRdb to between 2016 and 2019). Regarding the study in general: In an earlier analysis of approximately 640 of the donors, approximately 260 Gb of sequence data and about 110 million unique TCR beta sequences from about 180 million T cells were reported. In an earlier analysis of roughly 540 of the donors, high-throughput TCR beta sequencing was used to judge whether each TCR beta V gene segment behaved as functional or pseudogenic. The T cell repertoires of about 700 subjects were profiled by immunosequencing and related to cytomegalovirus serostatus. Every repertoire in the discovery cohort had been generated on one and the same sequencing platform. Alongside the repertoire data, information on donor age, sex, ethnicity and CMV serostatus was compiled. An early release that covered around 590 HLA-typed donors contained about 300 gigabases of sequencing data and tens of millions of unique TCR sequences. A later genetic analysis used genome-wide SNP genotypes for about 55% of the 666 donors, treating that subset as a discovery cohort. Roughly 5 DR-DQ haplotypes were handled as single units for association and clustering because linkage in the cohort was strong. To study patterns of TCR occurrence, a later analysis re-analyzed previously published TCR beta repertoires from around 670 donors and added high-resolution HLA genotyping. Along with the approximately 700-subject first cohort, a separate validation cohort of around 120 different subjects was used. Among the 398 genotyped donors, under 90% belonged to the genetic ancestry cluster associated with self-reported Caucasian donors. The aim of the study was to test whether cataloging public T cell receptors could identify signatures of past pathogen exposure. HLA typing included class I and class II loci at four-digit resolution. Rather than drawing on any new phenotypic data, the later analysis identified candidate immune exposures from TCR beta sequences and the way those sequences occurred across donors. The number of donors typed differed by locus, with roughly 629-640 for A, B, C, DRB1 and DQB1, roughly 520 for DQA1, about 610 for DPA1, and around 460 for DPB1. To predict cytomegalovirus infection status, the study combined high-throughput TCR immunosequencing, statistical association of individual TCRs with disease status, and machine learning. On average, 235,054 unique TCR beta nucleotide sequences were sequenced per donor among a few hundred genotyped donors of the cohort, with roughly 18% of those sequences being non-productive. Results and caveats for the whole study, not just this receptor: A further reported finding was that TCR beta sequences accurately predicted the HLA-A and HLA-B alleles for most subjects in the first cohort. Correlated functional status among segregating V segments might reflect linkage disequilibrium, but an unknown experimental factor could not be ruled out. Immune exposure information for the cohort was limited to CMV serostatus. A few of the identified cytomegalovirus-associated TCR beta chains were confirmed in vitro to be specific for cytomegalovirus antigens. Across donors, most TCR sequences were observed very rarely, whereas some public TCRs were present in many individuals. A total of roughly 160 TCR beta chains were listed by the study as associated with cytomegalovirus. In a later analysis, most CMV-associated TCR beta chains were found to appear HLA-restricted, with HLA associations seemingly driven largely by CMV exposure. Presence/absence analyses assumed roughly uniform sequencing depth across donors, an assumption that may not hold. A later analysis found that HLA-associated TCR beta chains were more clonally expanded and had lower generation probabilities than equally common non-associated chains. According to a later analysis, parvovirus B19, influenza, CMV and Epstein-Barr virus appeared linked to several top co-occurrence clusters. This cohort had only TCR beta chains sequenced, and the lack of alpha or paired-chain data limited which features could be detected. Broadly in line with IMGT annotations, most TCR beta V segments showed up in productive rearrangements about 90% or about 30% of the time in an earlier analysis of 587 of the donors. The 87-base-pair reads could not distinguish some IMGT-functional V segments, including TRBV6-2 and TRBV6-3, so those segments were excluded. The classifier was reported to diagnose cytomegalovirus status with high specificity and sensitivity in both the original cohort and the validation cohort. An association between a missense DCLRE1C variant and V-gene and J-gene trimming of TCR beta chains was found in a later genetic analysis and replicated in an independent cohort. Over 15 rarely observed V segments, including chromosome 9 orphons, were excluded from the earlier analysis of a few hundred of the donors because counts were too low. A later genetic analysis reported fewer N-insertions in productive TCRs among donors in an Asian-associated ancestry cluster than the roughly 640-donor mean. The sequencing pipeline was judged likely to have produced a cluster of highly shared sequence variants as a technical artifact. Because some donors lacked HLA typing at each locus, the association tests relied only on the typed subset. According to the authors, the approach could potentially be generalized to other disease states and immunological phenotypes. Assigning TCR associations to individual alleles was difficult when HLA alleles, especially DR and DQ, strongly co-occurred. In a later analysis, some 17,000 TCR beta sequences were associated with specific HLA alleles at a false discovery rate of 0.05. According to a later analysis, TCR association rates differed among HLA loci, with DRB1 alleles showing the most associated TCRs and HLA-C alleles showing the fewest.

For this clone: Its antigen has not been determined. No base quality information exists; no much larger clone differs at one position.

In total, more than 500 healthy bone marrow donors made up the cohort. All cohort members were sampled while nominally healthy, although unrecorded immune exposures were likely present. The donor was CMV seronegative and belonged to the group of around 350 seronegative cohort members. A peripheral blood sample was provided by each donor, and peripheral blood mononuclear cells were used for TCR beta sequencing. The Qiagen DNeasy Blood Extraction Kit was used to extract genomic DNA from the blood cell samples. The library was prepared using the immunoSEQ multiplex PCR assay. For the multiplex PCR, a mixture combining 60 forward primers for TCR Vbeta segments and 13 reverse primers for TCR Jbeta segments was used. The CDR3 region of rearranged TCR beta genes was amplified from genomic DNA with a multiplex PCR assay. On the Illumina HiSeq System, the amplified TCR beta libraries were sequenced as 87-base-pair reads. Processing in the source paper ran as follows. Across the 640 or so repertoires, a later analysis counted some 80 million unique TCR beta chains, approximately 12 million of which were shared by at least two donors. To remove PCR and sequencing errors, raw reads were error-corrected and collapsed into unique sequences using a nearest-neighbor algorithm that merged closely related sequences. To assign V, D and J gene segments, CDR3 sequences were aligned to IMGT reference sequences. Each retained sequence needed at least a six-nucleotide match to both a V gene segment and a J gene segment. A rearrangement counted as productive if the CDR3 had no stop codons and remained in frame with V and J, and every other rearrangement counted as non-productive. CDR3 was defined by IMGT convention, running from the second conserved V-encoded cysteine to the conserved J-encoded phenylalanine. The earlier analysis of some 580 of the donors excluded any sequence lacking an unambiguous match to a single V gene segment. An earlier analysis of over 450 of the donors classified V segments as functional when productive rearrangements were above 56.7% and as segregating when the standard deviation between donors was above 5%. A statistical classification framework was built to diagnose cytomegalovirus status from the catalog of TCR beta chain sequences. In a later analysis, TCR nucleotide sequences were compared against IMGT/GENE-DB human TR gene sequences so that V and J genes could be assigned. In a later analysis, CDR3 sequences and most-parsimonious VDJ recombination scenarios were assigned using the TCRdist pipeline. In a later analysis, each TCR beta chain was defined by its CDR3 amino acid sequence together with its V-gene family, and reads without a unique V-gene family were excluded. As a way to deal with suspected cross-contamination and a sequencing artifact, a later analysis dropped 640 or so nucleotide sequences that were highly shared and had low generation probability. For each public chain, a later analysis derived a clonal expansion index from normalized ranks of inferred template counts within each repertoire. In a later analysis, generation probabilities were computed using a VDJ recombination model fitted to out-of-frame rearrangements, and the results were checked against IGoR. In a later analysis, TCR-TCR, TCR-HLA and TCR-CMV co-occurrence was scored with hypergeometric tests, and a repertoire-size bias correction was applied to TCR pairs. A later analysis estimated false discovery rates by permuting HLA or CMV assignments 20 times. In a later analysis, co-occurring TCRs were grouped using DBSCAN, with TCRdist sequence similarity added in when clustering inside HLA-allele-positive subsets. For co-occurrence clustering, repertoires with fewer than 30,000 or more than 120,000 public chains were excluded, along with four to six repertoires with anomalous nucleotide sharing. TCRdb retrieved this table from immuneACCESS and kept in-frame rearrangements only. Not all clones are present; in checked studies, unresolved V genes account for under half, and no reason is known for the remainder. That table is the source of V, J and clone size, and D and trimming were worked out from the DNA. This sample comprises fewer than 100,000 clones, around 82% of them detected only once. The ten biggest clones cover around 3.6% of the sample.

V and J are truncated by 3 bases and 2 bases respectively, leaving an intervening sequence of 8 bases. The CDR3 starts with the cysteine, ends with the phenylalanine, and has 13 residues. The only DNA kept is the CDR3, 39 bases in frame from the first base. For CDR1 and CDR2, the germline V gene lists SGDLS and YYNGEE. This sequence originates from a man between 35 and 55 years old in good health and CMV-seronegative. The chain employs TRBV9 and TRBJ1-1; TRBD1 is possibly the D segment (5 matching bases). The sample comprised PBMCs. The sequenced DNA is TGTGCCAGCAGCGCCCAGGGAAACACTGAAGCTTTCTTT. It translates as CASSAQGNTEAFF.